The T cell receptor (beta chain) described here comes from a study of blood T cell repertoires in COVID-19. Study as a whole: Sites across the United States, Italy and Spain contributed samples from acute and convalescent COVID-19. Nucleic acid was either cDNA or gDNA, and it came from T cells, B-cell-depleted T cells, or PBMCs.

About this clone: The junction and the germline gene differ at one end; a read error may be behind it.

Germline assignment: CDR1 SGHRS and CDR2 YFSETQ. CDR3 length: 16 amino acids. The study recruited people aged 18 to 89 years across under 25 US areas. Assay: immunoSEQ multiplex PCR; the TCRdb copy retains only in-frame clones and omits some. The table includes approximately 220,000 clones, roughly 84% detected once. The chain links TRBV5-1 to TRBJ1-2; a weak D match, TRBD1 (6 bases). Sequenced sample: PBMCs or T cells enriched from blood (not recorded which). The origin of this receptor is a woman aged 35 to 49 who had recovered from COVID-19. CDR3 sequence (DNA): TGCGCCAGTAGCTTAATAGGACAGTCCAAAAGCTATGGCTACACCTTC. This codes for CASSLIGQSKSYGYTF.